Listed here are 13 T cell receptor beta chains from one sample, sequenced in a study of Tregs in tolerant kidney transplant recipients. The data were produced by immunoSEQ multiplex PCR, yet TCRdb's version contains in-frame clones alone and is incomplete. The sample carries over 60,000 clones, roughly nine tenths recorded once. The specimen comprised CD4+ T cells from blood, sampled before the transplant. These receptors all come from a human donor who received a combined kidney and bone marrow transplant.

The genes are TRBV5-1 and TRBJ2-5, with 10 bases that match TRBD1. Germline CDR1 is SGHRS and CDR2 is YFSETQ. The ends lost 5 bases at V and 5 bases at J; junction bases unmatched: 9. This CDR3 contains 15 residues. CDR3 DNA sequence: TGCGCCAGCAGTCCGACAGGGGGCATTGGGGAGACCCAGTACTTC. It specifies CASSPTGGIGETQYF.

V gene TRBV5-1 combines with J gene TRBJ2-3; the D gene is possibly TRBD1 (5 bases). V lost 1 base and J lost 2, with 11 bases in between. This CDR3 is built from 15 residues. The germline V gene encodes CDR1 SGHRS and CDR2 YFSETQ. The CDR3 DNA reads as TGCGCCAGCAGCTTGAGATTGACAGTCACAGATACGCAGTATTTT. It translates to CASSLRLTVTDTQYF.

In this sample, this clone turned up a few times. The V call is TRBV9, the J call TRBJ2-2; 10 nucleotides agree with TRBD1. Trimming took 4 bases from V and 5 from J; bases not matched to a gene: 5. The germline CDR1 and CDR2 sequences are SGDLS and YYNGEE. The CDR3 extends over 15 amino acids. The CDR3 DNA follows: TGTGCCAGCAGCATATCGGACAGGGGGACCGGGGAGCTGTTTTTT. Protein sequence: CASSISDRGTGELFF.

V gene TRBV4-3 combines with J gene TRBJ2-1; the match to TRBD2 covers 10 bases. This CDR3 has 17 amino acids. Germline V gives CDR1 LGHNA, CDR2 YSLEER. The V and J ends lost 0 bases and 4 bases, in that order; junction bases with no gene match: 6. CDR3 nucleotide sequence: TGCGCCAGCAGCCAAGATCTGACTAGCGGGCTTTACAATGAGCAGTTCTTC. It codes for CASSQDLTSGLYNEQFF.

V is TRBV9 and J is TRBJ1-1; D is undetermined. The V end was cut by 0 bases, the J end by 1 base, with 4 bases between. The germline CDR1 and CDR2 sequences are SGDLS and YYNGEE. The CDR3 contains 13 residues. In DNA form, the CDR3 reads TGTGCCAGCAGCGTAGTCTCGAACACTGAAGCTTTCTTT. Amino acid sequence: CASSVVSNTEAFF. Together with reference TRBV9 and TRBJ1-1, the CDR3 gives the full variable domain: DSGVTQTPKHLITATGQRVTLRCSPRSGDLSVYWYQQSLDQGLQFLIQYYNGEERAKGNILERFSAQQFPDLHSELNLSSLELGDSALYFCASSVVSNTEAFFGQGTRLTVV.

The CDR3 sequence is CASSLSGNSDEQYF. The CDR3 coding sequence is TGTGCCAGCAGCTTATCGGGGAATAGCGACGAGCAGTACTTC. The V and J genes are TRBV7-3 and TRBJ2-7; D might be TRBD2 (5 bases). V was shortened by 2 bases and J by 5 bases, with 13 bases between the two germline ends. There are 14 residues in the CDR3. Per the germline V gene, CDR1 is SGHTA and CDR2 is FQGTGA.

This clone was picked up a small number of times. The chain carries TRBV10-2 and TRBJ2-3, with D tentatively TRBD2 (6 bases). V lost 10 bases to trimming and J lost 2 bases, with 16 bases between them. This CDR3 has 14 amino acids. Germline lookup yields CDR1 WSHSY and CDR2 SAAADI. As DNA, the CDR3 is TGCGCCACCCGGGACTTGTACTACACAGATACGCAGTATTTT. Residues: CATRDLYYTDTQYF.

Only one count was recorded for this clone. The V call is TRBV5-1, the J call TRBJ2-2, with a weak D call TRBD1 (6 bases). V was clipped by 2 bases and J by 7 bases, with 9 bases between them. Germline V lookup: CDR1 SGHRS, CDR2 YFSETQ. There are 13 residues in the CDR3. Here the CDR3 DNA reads TGCGCCAGCAGCTTACGGACAGACGGGGAGCTGTTTTTT. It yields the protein CASSLRTDGELFF. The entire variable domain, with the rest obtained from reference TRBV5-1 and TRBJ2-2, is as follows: KAGVTQTPRYLIKTRGQQVTLSCSPISGHRSVSWYQQTPGQGLQFLFEYFSETQRNKGNFPGRFSGRQFSNSRSEMNVSTLELGDSALYLCASSLRTDGELFFGEGSRLTVL.

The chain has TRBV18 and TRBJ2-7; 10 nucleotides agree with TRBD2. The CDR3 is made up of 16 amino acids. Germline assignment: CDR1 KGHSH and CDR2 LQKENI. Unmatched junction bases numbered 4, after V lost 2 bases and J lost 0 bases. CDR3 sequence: CASSPGLAESSYEQYF. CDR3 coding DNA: TGTGCCAGCTCACCAGGACTAGCGGAAAGCTCCTACGAGCAGTACTTC.

CDR3 amino acids: CASSAGPGTSGMESYNEQFF. The CDR3 nucleotides read TGCGCCAGCAGCGCTGGACCCGGGACTAGCGGGATGGAAAGCTACAATGAGCAGTTCTTC. This rearrangement joins TRBV5-1 to TRBJ2-1; 13 positions agree with TRBD2. From germline, CDR1 is SGHRS and CDR2 YFSETQ. V was pared by 4 bases and J by 3 bases, with 16 bases of the junction left unmatched. The CDR3 is 20 amino acids.

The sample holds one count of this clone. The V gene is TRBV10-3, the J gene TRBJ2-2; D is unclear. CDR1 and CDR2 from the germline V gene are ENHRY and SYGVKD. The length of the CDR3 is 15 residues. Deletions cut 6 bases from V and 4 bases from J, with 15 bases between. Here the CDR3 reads CAIRPDSHLTGELFF. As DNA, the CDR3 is TGTGCCATCAGGCCCGACTCACACCTCACCGGGGAGCTGTTTTTT.

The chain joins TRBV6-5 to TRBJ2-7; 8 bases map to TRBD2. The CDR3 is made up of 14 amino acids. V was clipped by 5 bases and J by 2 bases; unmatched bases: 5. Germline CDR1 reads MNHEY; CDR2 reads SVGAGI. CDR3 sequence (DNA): TGTGCCAGCAGTCGACCGGGACTAGCCTACGAGCAGTACTTC. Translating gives CASSRPGLAYEQYF.

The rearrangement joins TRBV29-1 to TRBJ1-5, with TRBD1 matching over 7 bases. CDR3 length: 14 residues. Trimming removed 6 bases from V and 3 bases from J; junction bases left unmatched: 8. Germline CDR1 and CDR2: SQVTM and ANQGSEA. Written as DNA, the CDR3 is TGCAGCGTCGGATGGGGACAGCCCAATCAGCCCCAGCATTTT. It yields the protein CSVGWGQPNQPQHF.